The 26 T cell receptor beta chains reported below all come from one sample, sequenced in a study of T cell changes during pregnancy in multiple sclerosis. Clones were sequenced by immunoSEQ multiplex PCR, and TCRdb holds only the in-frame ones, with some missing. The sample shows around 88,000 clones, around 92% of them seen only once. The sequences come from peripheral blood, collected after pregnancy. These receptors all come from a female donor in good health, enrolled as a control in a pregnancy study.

The DNA of the CDR3 is TGTGCCAGCAGCCCACCTACAGGGTTGGGGGATCAGCCCCAGCATTTT. Amino acid sequence: CASSPPTGLGDQPQHF. The chain employs TRBV6-6 and TRBJ1-5; tentatively, D is TRBD1 (6 bases). Germline V CDR1 and CDR2: MNHNY, SVGAGI (reference sequence). V was pared by 6 bases and J by 5 bases, with 20 bases between. The CDR3 has 16 residues.

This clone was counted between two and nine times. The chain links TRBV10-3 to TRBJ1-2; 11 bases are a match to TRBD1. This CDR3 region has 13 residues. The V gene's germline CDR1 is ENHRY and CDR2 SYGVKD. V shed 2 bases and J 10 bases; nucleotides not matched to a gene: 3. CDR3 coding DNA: TGTGCCATCAGTGAGGCCGGACAGGGGGCCTACACCTTC. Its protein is CAISEAGQGAYTF.

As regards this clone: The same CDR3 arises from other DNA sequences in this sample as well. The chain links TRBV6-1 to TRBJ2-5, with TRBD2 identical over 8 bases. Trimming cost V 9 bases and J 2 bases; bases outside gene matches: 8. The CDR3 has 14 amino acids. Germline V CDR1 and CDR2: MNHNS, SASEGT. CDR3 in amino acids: CASSPGLVQETQYF. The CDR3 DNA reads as TGTGCCAGTTCCCCGGGACTAGTTCAAGAGACCCAGTACTTC.

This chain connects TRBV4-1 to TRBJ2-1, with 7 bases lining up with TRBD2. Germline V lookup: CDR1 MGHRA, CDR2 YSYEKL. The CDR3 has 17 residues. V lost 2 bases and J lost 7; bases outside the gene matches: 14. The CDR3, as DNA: TGCGCCAGCAGCCAAATCATTGGGGGAGGGCCCTGGAATGAGCAGTTCTTC. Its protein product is CASSQIIGGGPWNEQFF.

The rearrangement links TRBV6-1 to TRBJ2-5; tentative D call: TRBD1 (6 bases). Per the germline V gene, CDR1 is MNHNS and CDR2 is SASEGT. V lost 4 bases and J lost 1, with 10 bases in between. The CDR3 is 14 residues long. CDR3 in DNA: TGTGCCAGCAGTGCGTACAGGGTCCAAGAGACCCAGTACTTC. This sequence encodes CASSAYRVQETQYF.

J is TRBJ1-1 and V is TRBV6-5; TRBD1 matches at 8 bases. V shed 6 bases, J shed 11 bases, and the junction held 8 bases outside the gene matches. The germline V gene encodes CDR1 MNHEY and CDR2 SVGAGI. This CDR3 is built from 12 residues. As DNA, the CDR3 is TGTGCCAGCAGGGCAACAGGGGGGGGTGCTTTCTTT. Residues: CASRATGGGAFF.

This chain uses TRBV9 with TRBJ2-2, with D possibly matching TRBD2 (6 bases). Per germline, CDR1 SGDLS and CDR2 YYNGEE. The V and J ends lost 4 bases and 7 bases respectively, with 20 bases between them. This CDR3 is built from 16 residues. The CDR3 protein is CASSLAGGPDGGELFF. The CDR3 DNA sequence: TGTGCCAGCAGCCTTGCCGGGGGACCCGATGGCGGGGAGCTGTTTTTT.

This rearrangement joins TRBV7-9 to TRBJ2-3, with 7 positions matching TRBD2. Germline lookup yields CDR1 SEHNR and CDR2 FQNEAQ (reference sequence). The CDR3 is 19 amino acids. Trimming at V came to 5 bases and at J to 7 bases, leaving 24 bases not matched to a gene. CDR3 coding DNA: TGTGCCAGCAGCCCACGTCGAATCGCGGGAGTTACAGGACGGAATACGCAGTATTTT. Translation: CASSPRRIAGVTGRNTQYF.

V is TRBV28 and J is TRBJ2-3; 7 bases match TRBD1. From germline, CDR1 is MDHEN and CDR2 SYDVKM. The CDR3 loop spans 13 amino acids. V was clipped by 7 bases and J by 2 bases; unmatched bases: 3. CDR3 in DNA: TGTGCCAGCATGGACAGGTCCACAGATACGCAGTATTTT. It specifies CASMDRSTDTQYF. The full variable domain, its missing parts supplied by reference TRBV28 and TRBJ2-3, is DVKVTQSSRYLVKRTGEKVFLECVQDMDHENMFWYRQDPGLGLRLIYFSYDVKMKEKGDIPEGYSVSREKKERFSLILESASTNQTSMYLCASMDRSTDTQYFGPGTRLTVL.

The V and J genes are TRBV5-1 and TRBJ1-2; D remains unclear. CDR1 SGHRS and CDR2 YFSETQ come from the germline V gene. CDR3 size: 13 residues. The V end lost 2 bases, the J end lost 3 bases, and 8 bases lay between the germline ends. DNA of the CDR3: TGCGCCAGCAGCTTAGGAGGTGACTATGGCTACACCTTC. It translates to CASSLGGDYGYTF.

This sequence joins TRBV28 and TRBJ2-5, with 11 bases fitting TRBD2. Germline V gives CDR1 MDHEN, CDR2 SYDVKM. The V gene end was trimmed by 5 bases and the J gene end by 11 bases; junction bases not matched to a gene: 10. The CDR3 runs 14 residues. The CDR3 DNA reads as TGTGCCAGCAGTGACCTAGGGACTAGCGGATCACAGTACTTC. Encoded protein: CASSDLGTSGSQYF.

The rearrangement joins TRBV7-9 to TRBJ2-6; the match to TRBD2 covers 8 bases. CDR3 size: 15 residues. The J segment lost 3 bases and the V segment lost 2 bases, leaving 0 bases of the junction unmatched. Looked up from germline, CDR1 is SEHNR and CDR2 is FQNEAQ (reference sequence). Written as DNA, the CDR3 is TGTGCCAGCAGCTTAAGCGGGGGTGGGGCCAACGTCCTGACTTTC. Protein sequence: CASSLSGGGANVLTF.

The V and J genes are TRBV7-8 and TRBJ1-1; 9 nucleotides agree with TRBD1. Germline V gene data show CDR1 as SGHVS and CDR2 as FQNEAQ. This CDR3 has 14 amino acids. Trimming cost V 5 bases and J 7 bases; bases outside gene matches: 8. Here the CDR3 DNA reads TGTGCCAGCAGCCCTAGACAGGGGGGATTTGAAGCTTTCTTT. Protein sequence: CASSPRQGGFEAFF.

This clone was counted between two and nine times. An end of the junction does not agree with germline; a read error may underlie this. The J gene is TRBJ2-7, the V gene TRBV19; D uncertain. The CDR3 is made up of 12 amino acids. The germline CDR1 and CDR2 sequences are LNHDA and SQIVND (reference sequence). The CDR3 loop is CASSLDGYEQYF. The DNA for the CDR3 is TGTGCCAGTAGTTTAGACGGCTACGAGCAGTACTTC.

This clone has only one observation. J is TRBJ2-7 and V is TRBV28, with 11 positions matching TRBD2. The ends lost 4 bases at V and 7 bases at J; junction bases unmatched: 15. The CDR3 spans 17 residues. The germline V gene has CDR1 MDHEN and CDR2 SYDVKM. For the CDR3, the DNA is TGTGCCAGCAGTTCCCGACATAGGACTAGCGGGTATGATGAGCAGTACTTC. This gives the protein CASSSRHRTSGYDEQYF.

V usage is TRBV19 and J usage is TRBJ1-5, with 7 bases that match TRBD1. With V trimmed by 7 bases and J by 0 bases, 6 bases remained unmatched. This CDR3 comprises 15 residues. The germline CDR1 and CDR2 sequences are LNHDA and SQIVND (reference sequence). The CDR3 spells CASKNDRVSNQPQHF. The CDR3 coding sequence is TGTGCCAGTAAAAACGACAGGGTTAGCAATCAGCCCCAGCATTTT.

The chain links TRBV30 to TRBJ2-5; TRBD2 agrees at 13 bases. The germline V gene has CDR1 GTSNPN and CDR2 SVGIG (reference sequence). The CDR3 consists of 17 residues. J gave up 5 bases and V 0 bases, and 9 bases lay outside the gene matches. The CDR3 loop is CAWSVRGLAGYKETQYF. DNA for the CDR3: TGTGCCTGGAGTGTACGGGGACTAGCGGGGTACAAGGAGACCCAGTACTTC.

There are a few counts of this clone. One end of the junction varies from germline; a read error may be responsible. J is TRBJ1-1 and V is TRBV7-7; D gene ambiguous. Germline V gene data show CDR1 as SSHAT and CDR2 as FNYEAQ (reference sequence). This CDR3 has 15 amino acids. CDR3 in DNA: TGTGCTAGCAGCTTAGATCGGGTCTTGAACACTGAAGCTTTCTTT. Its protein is CASSLDRVLNTEAFF.

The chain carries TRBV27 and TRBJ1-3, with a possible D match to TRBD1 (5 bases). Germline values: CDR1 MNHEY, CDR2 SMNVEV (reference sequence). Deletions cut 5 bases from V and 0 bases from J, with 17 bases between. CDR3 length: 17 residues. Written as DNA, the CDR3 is TGTGCCAGCAGTGGTCCCGGGGGGGGATCCTCTGGAAACACCATATATTTT. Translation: CASSGPGGGSSGNTIYF.

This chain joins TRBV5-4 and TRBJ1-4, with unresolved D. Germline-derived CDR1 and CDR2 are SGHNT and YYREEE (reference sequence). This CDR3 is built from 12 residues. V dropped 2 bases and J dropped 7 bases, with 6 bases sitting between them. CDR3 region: CASSFGGEKLFF. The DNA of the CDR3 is TGTGCCAGCAGCTTCGGAGGTGAAAAACTGTTTTTT.

CDR3 loop: CASGEAGDNTGELFF. CDR3 coding DNA: TGCGCCAGCGGAGAGGCAGGGGATAACACCGGGGAGCTGTTTTTT. The chain couples TRBV5-1 to TRBJ2-2, with D perhaps TRBD1 (6 bases). Trimming took off 7 bases at V and 2 bases at J, with 15 bases between the two ends. The CDR3 has 15 residues. Germline CDR1 SGHRS, CDR2 YFSETQ.

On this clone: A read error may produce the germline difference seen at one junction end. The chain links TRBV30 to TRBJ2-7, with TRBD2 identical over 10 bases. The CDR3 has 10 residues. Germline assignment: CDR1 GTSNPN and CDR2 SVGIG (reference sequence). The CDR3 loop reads CALAGTSVHF. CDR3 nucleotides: TGTGCCTTAGCCGGGACTAGCGTTCACTTC.

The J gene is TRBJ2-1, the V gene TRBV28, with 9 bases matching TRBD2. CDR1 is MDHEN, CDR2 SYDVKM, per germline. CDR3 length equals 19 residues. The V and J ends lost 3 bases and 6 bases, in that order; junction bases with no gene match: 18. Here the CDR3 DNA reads TGTGCCAGCAGTTTCATCGGCCTAGCGGGAAATCAGAGGCCCAATGAGCAGTTCTTC. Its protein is CASSFIGLAGNQRPNEQFF.

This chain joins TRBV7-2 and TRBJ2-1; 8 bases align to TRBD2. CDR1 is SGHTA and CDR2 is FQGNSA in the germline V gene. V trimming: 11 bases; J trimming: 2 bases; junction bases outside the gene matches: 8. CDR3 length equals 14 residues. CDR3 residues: CAPLGGVAYNEQFF. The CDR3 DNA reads TGTGCCCCGCTCGGGGGGGTGGCCTACAATGAGCAGTTCTTC.

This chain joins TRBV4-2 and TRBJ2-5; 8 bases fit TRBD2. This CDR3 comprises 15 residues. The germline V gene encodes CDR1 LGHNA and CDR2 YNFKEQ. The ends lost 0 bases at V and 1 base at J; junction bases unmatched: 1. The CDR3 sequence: CASSQDRGGQETQYF. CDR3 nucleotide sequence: TGTGCCAGCAGCCAAGATCGGGGGGGCCAAGAGACCCAGTACTTC.

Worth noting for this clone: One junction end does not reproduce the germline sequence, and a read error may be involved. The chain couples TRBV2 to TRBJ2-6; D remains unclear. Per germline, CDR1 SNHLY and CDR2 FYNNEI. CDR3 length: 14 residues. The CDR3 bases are TGTGCCAGCATTGAAGGGCCTGGGGCCAACGTCCTGACTTTC. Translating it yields CASIEGPGANVLTF.